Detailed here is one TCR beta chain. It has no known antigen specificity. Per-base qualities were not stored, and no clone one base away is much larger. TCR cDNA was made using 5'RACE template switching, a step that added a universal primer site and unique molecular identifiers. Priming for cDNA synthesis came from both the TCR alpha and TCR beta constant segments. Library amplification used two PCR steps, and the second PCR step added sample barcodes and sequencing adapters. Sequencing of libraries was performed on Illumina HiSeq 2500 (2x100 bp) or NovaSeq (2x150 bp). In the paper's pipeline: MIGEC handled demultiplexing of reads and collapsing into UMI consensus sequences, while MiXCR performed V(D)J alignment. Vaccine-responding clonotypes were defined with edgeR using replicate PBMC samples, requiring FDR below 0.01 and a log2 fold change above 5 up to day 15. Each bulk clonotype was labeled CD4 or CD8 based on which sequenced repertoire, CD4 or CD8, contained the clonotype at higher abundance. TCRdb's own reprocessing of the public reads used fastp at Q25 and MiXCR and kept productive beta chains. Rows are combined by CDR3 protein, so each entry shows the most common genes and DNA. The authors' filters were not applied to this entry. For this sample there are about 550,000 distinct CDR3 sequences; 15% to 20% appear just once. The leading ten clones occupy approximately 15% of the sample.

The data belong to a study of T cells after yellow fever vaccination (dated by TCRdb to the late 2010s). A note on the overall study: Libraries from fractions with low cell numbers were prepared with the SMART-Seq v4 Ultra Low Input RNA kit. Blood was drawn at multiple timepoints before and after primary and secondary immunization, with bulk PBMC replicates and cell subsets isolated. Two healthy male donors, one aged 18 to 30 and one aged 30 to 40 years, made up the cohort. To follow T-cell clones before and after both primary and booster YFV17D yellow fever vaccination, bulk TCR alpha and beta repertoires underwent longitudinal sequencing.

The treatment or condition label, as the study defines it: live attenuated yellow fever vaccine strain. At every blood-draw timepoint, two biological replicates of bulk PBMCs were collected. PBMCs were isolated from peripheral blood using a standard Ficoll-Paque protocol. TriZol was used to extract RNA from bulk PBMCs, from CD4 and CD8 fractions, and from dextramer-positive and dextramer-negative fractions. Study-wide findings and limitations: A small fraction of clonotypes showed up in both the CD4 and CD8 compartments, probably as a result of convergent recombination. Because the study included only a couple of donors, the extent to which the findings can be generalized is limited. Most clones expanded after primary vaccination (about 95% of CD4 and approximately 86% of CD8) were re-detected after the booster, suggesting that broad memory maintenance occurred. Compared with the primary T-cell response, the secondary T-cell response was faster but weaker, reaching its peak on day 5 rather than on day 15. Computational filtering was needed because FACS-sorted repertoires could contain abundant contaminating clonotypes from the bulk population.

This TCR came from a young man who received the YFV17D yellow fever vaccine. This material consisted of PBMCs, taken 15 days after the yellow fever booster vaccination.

The bases read TGTGCCACCAGCGGAGCCTTTCGGGGCGGGGAAGCTTTCTTT. Its amino acids are CATSGAFRGGEAFF. Recombination linked TRBV15 to TRBJ1-1; TRBD1 might be the D gene, on 5 matching bases. A distance of 18 bases separates the germline ends of V and J, which lose 5 bases and 8 bases respectively. CDR1 and CDR2, looked up from the germline V gene (reference sequence), are LNHNV and YYDKDF. Taken from cysteine to phenylalanine, the CDR3 has 14 residues. This entry keeps only the CDR3 DNA: 42 bases, framed from base 1. Full variable domain (CDR3 extended with the reference TRBV15 and TRBJ1-1 proteins): DAMVIQNPRYQVTQFGKPVTLSCSQTLNHNVMYWYQQKSSQAPKLLFHYYDKDFNNEADTPDNFQSRRPNTSFCFLDIRSPGLGDTAMYLCATSGAFRGGEAFFGQGTRLTVV.